This TCR beta chain was captured by sequencing in a study of T cells in localized non-small cell lung cancer. Trimming left V 0 bases short and J 3 bases short, with 11 bases between. Germline V gene sequence: CDR1 MNHEY, CDR2 SVGAGI. The CDR3 is 15 amino acids. Produced via immunoSEQ multiplex PCR; TCRdb's table is partial and in-frame only. The repertoire consists of around 26,000 clones, with over 70% occurring once and the leading ten covering 8.5% to 10%. Notes on this clone: The target antigen is unknown.

General study points: It was uninvolved adjacent lung that showed the highest T cell clonality, exceeding tumor.

Sequenced material: peripheral blood, taken before any cancer treatment. This receptor was taken from a man aged 35-69 years with stage III squamous cell lung carcinoma. The chain uses TRBV6-5 and TRBJ2-5, with TRBD2 as a possible D gene (6 bases). CDR3 nucleotides: TGTGCCAGCAGTTACTCGATAGGGGAGGAAGAGACCCAGTACTTC. As protein: CASSYSIGEEETQYF.